Detailed here is one T cell receptor (beta chain). Trimming took 0 bases from V and 0 from J; bases not matched to a gene: 6. This CDR3 is built from 17 residues. Germline CDR1 and CDR2: MGHRA and YSYEKL. The data were obtained in a study of shared T cell receptors in the human thymus. Generated by immunoSEQ multiplex PCR, the TCRdb table keeps only in-frame clones and is missing some. This table holds approximately 730,000 clones, approximately 83% found once. This same sample was also part of a study on human thymus T cells. That paper notes: Corrective surgery for congenital heart defects was being performed on the healthy Finnish infants who served as donors. Related research has reported that thymic repertoires overlap highly among unrelated individuals.

Sequenced: thymocytes. The chain combines TRBV4-1 with TRBJ2-5; TRBD2 agrees at 8 bases. The TCR sequence derives from a girl under three years old with a congenital heart defect. The CDR3 sequence is CASSQETGGGYQETQYF. CDR3 DNA sequence: TGCGCCAGCAGCCAAGAAACGGGCGGGGGGTACCAAGAGACCCAGTACTTC.